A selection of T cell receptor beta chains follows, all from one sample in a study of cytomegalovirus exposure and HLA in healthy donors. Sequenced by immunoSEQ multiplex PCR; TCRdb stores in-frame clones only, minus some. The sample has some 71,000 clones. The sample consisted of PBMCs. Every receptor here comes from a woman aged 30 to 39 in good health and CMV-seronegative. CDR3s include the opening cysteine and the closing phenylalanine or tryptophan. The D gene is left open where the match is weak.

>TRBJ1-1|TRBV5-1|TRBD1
CASSPGTGAVITEAFF
TGCGCCAGCAGCCCGGGGACAGGGGCTGTTATAACTGAAGCTTTCTTT
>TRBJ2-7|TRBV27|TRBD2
CASSLLADSYEQYF
TGTGCCAGCAGTTTACTAGCGGACTCCTACGAGCAGTACTTC
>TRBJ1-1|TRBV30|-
CAYHRYGRNTEAFF
TGTGCCTACCACCGGTACGGGAGGAACACTGAAGCTTTCTTT
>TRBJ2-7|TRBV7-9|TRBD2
CASGVAGHSSYEQYF
TGTGCCAGCGGGGTAGCGGGGCACAGCTCCTACGAGCAGTACTTC
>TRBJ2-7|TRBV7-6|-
CASSWGGASYEQYF
TGTGCCAGCAGCTGGGGGGGGGCTAGCTACGAGCAGTACTTC
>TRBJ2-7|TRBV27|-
CASSPSQGAFYEQYF
TGTGCCAGCAGTCCCTCACAGGGTGCCTTTTACGAGCAGTACTTC
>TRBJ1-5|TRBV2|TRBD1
CASKGQGSGNQPQHF
TGTGCCAGCAAGGGACAGGGGAGCGGCAATCAGCCCCAGCATTTT
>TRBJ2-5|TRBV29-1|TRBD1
CSVDRGRETQYF
TGCAGCGTAGACAGGGGGCGTGAGACCCAGTACTTC
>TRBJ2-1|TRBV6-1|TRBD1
CASSWDRGRFNEQFF
TGTGCCAGCAGTTGGGACAGGGGTCGTTTCAATGAGCAGTTCTTC
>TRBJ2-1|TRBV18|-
CASSPPEGLSYNEQFF
TGTGCCAGCTCACCCCCCGAGGGACTGTCCTACAATGAGCAGTTCTTC
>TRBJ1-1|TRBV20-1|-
CSASGSTEAFF
TGCAGTGCTTCGGGAAGCACTGAAGCTTTCTTT
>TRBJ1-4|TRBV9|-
CASSVGRGNEKLFF
TGTGCCAGCAGCGTGGGCAGGGGTAATGAAAAACTGTTTTTT
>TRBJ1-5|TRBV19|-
CASSTQGNQPQHF
TGTGCCAGTAGTACCCAGGGGAATCAGCCCCAGCATTTT
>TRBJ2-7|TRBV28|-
CASNPSASSYEQYF
TGTGCCAGCAACCCCTCTGCCAGCTCCTACGAGCAGTACTTC
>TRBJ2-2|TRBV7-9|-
CASSSGGAGTGELFF
TGTGCCAGCAGCTCTGGTGGGGCCGGGACCGGGGAGCTGTTTTTT
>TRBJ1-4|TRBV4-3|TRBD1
CASSQGRDRAVEKLFF
TGCGCCAGCAGCCAGGGCCGGGACAGGGCGGTGGAAAAACTGTTTTTT
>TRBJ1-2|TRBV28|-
CASSLGQGTIYGYTF
TGTGCCAGCAGTTTGGGGCAGGGGACAATCTATGGCTACACCTTC
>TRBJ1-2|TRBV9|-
CASGTVSAHWGDGYTF
TGTGCCAGCGGCACCGTGTCGGCGCACTGGGGGGATGGCTACACCTTC
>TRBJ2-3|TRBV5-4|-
CASSLHSTDTQYF
TGTGCCAGCAGCTTGCATAGCACAGATACGCAGTATTTT
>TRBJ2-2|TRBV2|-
CASSHRGGSTGELFF
TGTGCCAGCAGTCACAGGGGGGGGAGCACCGGGGAGCTGTTTTTT
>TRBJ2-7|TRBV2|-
CASHRISYEQYF
TGTGCCAGCCACAGGATCTCCTACGAGCAGTACTTC
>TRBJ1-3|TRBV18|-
CASSADSGNTIYF
TGTGCCAGCTCCGCAGACTCTGGAAACACCATATATTTT
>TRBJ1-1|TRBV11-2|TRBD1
CASSGPGQGSTFF
TGTGCCAGCAGCGGGCCGGGACAGGGTTCGACTTTCTTT
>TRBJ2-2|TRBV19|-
CASSISLGVAGELFF
TGTGCCAGTAGTATTAGCTTAGGGGTGGCCGGGGAGCTGTTTTTT
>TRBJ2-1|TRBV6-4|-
CANFCDEQFF
TGTGCCAACTTCTGCGATGAGCAGTTCTTC
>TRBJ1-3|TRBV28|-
CASSPPRAGERNTIYF
TGTGCCAGCAGCCCCCCGCGGGCAGGGGAGAGAAACACCATATATTTT
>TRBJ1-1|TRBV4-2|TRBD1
CASSQEFGATGGREAFF
TGTGCCAGCAGCCAAGAATTTGGGGCGACAGGGGGCCGCGAAGCTTTCTTT
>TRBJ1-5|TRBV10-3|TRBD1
CAISESTGEQPQHF
TGTGCCATCAGTGAGTCTACAGGGGAACAGCCCCAGCATTTT
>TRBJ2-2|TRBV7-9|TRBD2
CASSSSGPNTGELFF
TGTGCCAGCAGTTCTAGCGGGCCGAACACCGGGGAGCTGTTTTTT
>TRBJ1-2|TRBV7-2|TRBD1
CASSPGTGGYGYTF
TGTGCCAGCAGCCCAGGGACAGGGGGTTATGGCTACACCTTC
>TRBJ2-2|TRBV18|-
CASSPNSRVEAGELFF
TGTGCCAGCTCACCAAATAGCCGGGTTGAGGCCGGGGAGCTGTTTTTT
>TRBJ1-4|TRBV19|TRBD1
CASSIGRGQFNEKLFF
TGTGCCAGTAGTATAGGACGGGGACAGTTTAATGAAAAACTGTTTTTT